This T cell receptor (beta chain) was identified during a study of type 1 regulatory T cells. Graft donor-derived T-allo10 cells were described as host-alloantigen-specific, anergic, and alloantigen-specifically suppressive. In its sample, this clonotype was seen a few times. Antigen unknown. Each CDR3 protein gets one entry after TCRdb re-called the reads with MiXCR. The profile covers around 69,000 distinct CDR3 sequences, with about 60% appearing a single time and 7.6% taken by the ten largest. Sequencing was done on a sample of cultured T cells, either the whole culture or a sorted T cell fraction (not recorded which). Subset denoted: Tr1-enriched cell product generated in vitro against host alloantigens. The receptor comes from a human donor in good health.

The DNA of the CDR3 is TGTGCCAGCAGTCGCTCGGGACAGGGAGCCTACGAGCAGTACTTC. Translated: CASSRSGQGAYEQYF. This rearrangement joins TRBV6-6 to TRBJ2-7, with 9 bases fitting TRBD1. Germline CDR1 and CDR2: MNHNY and SVGAGI (reference sequence). The CDR3 contains 15 residues. With V trimmed by 5 bases and J by 2 bases, 7 bases remained unmatched.